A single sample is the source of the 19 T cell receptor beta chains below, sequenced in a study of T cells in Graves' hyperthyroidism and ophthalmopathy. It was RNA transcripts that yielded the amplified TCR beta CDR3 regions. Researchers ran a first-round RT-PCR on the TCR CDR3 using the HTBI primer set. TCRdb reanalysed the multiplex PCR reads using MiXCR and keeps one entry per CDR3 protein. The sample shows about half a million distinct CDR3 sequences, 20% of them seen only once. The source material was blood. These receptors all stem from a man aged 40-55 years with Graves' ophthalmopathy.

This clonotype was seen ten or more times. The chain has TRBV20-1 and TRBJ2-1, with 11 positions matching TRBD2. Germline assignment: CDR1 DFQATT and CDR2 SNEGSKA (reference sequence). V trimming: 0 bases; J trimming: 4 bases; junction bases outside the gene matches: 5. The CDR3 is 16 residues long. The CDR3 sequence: CSARDPTSGGYNEQFF. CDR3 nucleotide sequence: TGCAGTGCTAGAGATCCCACTAGCGGGGGATACAATGAGCAGTTCTTC.

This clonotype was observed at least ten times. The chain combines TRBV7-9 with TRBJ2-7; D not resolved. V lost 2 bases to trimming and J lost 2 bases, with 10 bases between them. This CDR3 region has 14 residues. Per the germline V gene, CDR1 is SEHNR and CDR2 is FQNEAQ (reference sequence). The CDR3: CASSLKTEPYEQYF. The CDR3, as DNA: TGTGCCAGCAGCTTAAAAACAGAACCCTACGAGCAGTACTTC.

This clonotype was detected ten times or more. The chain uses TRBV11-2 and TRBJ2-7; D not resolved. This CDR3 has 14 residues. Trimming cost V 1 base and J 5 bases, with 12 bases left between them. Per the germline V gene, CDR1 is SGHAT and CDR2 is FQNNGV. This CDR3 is CASSLGSIGNEQYF. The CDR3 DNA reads TGTGCCAGCAGCTTAGGTTCGATAGGAAACGAGCAGTACTTC.

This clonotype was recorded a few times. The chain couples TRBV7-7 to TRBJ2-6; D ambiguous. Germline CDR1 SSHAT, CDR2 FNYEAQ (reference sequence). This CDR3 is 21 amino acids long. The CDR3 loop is CASPETTPGGELHSGANVLTF. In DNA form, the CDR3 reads TGTGCTAGCCCTGAAACAACTCCAGGTGGGGAATTACACTCTGGGGCCAACGTCCTGACTTTC.

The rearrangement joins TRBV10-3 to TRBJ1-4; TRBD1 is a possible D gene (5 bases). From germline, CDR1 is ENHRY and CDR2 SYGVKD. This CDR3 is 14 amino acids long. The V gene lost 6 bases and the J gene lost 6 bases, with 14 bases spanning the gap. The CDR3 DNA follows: TGTGCCATCAGGCGGGGGGGAGGGGATGAAAAACTGTTTTTT. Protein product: CAIRRGGGDEKLFF.

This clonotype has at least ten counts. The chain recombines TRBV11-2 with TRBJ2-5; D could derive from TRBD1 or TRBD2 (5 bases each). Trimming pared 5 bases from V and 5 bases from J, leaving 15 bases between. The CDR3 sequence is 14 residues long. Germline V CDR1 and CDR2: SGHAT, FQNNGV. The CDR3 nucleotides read TGTGCCAGCAGCAAACTGGGGCGCGGGGAGACCCAGTACTTC. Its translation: CASSKLGRGETQYF.

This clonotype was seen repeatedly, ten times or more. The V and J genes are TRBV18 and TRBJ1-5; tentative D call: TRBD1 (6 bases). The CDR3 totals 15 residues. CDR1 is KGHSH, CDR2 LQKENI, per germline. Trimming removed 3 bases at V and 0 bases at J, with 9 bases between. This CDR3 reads CASSPGATSNQPQHF. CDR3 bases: TGTGCCAGCTCACCGGGGGCGACTAGCAATCAGCCCCAGCATTTT.

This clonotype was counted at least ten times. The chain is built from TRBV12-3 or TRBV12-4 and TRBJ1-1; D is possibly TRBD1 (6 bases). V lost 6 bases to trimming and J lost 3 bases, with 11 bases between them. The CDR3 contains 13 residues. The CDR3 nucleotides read TGTGCCAGCAGCTATCCAGGGGACACTGAAGCTTTCTTT. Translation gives CASSYPGDTEAFF.

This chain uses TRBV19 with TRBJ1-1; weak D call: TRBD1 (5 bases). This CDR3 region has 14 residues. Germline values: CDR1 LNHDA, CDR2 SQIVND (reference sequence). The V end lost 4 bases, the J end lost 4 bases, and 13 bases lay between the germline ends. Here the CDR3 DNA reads TGTGCCAGTAGTAGAGTGGGGGGAGGCACTGAAGCTTTCTTT. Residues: CASSRVGGGTEAFF.

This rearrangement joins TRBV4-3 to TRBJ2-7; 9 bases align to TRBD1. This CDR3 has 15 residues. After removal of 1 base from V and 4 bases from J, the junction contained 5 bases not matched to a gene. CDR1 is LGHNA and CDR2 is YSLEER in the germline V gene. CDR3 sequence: CASSQGWDREYEQYF. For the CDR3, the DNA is TGCGCCAGCAGCCAAGGGTGGGACAGGGAATACGAGCAGTACTTC.

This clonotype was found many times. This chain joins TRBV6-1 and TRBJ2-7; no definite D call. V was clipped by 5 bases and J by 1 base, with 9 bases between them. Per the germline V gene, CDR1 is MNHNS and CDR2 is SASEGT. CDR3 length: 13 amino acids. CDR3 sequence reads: CASSYAESYEQYF. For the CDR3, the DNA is TGTGCCAGCAGTTATGCCGAATCCTACGAGCAGTACTTC.

The chain's CDR3 is CASSQEFTDTQYF. The CDR3 region has the DNA TGCGCCAGCAGCCAAGAGTTTACAGATACGCAGTATTTT. The V call is TRBV4-3, the J call TRBJ2-3, with D uncertain. CDR1 LGHNA and CDR2 YSLEER come from the germline V gene. Trimming took 0 bases from V and 3 from J, leaving 4 bases between them. The length of the CDR3 is 13 residues.

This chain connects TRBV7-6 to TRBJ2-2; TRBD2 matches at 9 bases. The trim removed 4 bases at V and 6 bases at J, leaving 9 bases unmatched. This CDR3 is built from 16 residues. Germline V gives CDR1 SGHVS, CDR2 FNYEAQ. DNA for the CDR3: TGTGCCAGCAGCTCCAATAGCGGGAGTTTCCCCGGGGAGCTGTTTTTT. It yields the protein CASSSNSGSFPGELFF.

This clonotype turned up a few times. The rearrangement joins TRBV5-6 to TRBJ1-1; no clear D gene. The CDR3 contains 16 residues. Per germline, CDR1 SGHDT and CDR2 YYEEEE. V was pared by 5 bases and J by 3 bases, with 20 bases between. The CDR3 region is CASRHRVRPSHTEAFF. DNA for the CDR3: TGTGCCAGCAGACACAGAGTGAGGCCATCCCACACTGAAGCTTTCTTT.

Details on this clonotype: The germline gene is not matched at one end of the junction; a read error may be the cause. The CDR3 sequence: CASSQDGGTEAFF. The DNA of the CDR3 is TGTGCCAGCAGCCAAGATGGCGGCACTGAAGCTTTCTTT. The chain links TRBV4-1 to TRBJ1-1; D is unclear. Looked up from germline, CDR1 is MGHRA and CDR2 is YSYEKL. CDR3 length: 13 amino acids.

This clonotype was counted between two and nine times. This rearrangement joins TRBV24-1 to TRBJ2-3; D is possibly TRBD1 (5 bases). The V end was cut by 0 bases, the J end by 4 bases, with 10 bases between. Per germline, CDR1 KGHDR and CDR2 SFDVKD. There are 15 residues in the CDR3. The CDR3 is CATSDLRAGPDTQYF. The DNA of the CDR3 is TGTGCCACCAGTGATTTGCGAGCAGGGCCAGATACGCAGTATTTT.

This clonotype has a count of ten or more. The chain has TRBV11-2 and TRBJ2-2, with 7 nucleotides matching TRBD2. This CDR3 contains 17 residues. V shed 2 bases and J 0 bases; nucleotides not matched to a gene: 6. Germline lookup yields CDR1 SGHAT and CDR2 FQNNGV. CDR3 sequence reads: CASSLSGRGTNTGELFF. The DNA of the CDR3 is TGTGCCAGCAGCTTATCGGGGCGGGGGACGAACACCGGGGAGCTGTTTTTT.

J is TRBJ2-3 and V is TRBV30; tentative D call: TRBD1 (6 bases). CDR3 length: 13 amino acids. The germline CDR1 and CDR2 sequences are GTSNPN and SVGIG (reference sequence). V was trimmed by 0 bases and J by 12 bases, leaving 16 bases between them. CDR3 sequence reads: CAWSVELGAGQYF. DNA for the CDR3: TGTGCCTGGAGTGTGGAGCTGGGGGCCGGACAGTATTTT.

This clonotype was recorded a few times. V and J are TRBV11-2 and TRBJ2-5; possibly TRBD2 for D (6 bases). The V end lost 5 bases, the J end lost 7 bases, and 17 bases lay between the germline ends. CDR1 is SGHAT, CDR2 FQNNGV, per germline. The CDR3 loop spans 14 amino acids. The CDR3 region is CASSPWRDPGTQYF. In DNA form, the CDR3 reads TGTGCCAGCAGCCCTTGGCGGGATCCGGGGACCCAGTACTTC.